Below, 26 T cell receptor beta chains from the same sample are listed, as sequenced in a study of CD8 T cells in ankylosing spondylitis. Each CDR3 protein is one row after TCRdb ran MiXCR on the 5' RACE reads. This sample carries fewer than 180,000 distinct CDR3 sequences, under 45% of them seen once, and the ten largest clones take around 15%. Sequenced input: synovial fluid, either unsorted or a sorted T cell fraction (not recorded which). The receptor source for this set is a male donor with ankylosing spondylitis.

A few counts support this clonotype. The rearrangement links TRBV3-1 to TRBJ1-2; tentatively, D is TRBD1 (5 bases). The V end was cut by 4 bases, the J end by 5 bases, with 17 bases between. CDR1 is LGHDT, CDR2 YNNKEL, per germline (reference sequence). This CDR3 has 15 amino acids. CDR3 nucleotide sequence: TGTGCCAGCAGCCCAGGCGAGGGACCGGGGTATGGCTACACCTTC. Translating it yields CASSPGEGPGYGYTF.

This chain connects TRBV20-1 to TRBJ2-7; TRBD2 aligns across 8 bases. CDR1 is DFQATT and CDR2 is SNEGSKA in the germline V gene (reference sequence). The junction had 9 bases not matched to a gene; V was cut back by 7 bases and J by 1 base. The CDR3 sequence is 14 residues long. The DNA for the CDR3 is TGCAGTGGGACGAGCGGGGGCCTATCCTACGAGCAGTACTTC. Translated: CSGTSGGLSYEQYF.

This clonotype has a handful of counts. The V call is TRBV6-5, the J call TRBJ1-2, with D possibly TRBD1 on 5 matching bases. V was cut by 3 bases and J by 6 bases, with 8 bases left in between. Germline lookup yields CDR1 MNHEY and CDR2 SVGAGI. The CDR3 is made up of 12 amino acids. DNA of the CDR3: TGTGCCAGCAGTTATCGGGGACATGGCTACACCTTC. Translating gives CASSYRGHGYTF.

This chain uses TRBV27 with TRBJ2-1; maybe TRBD2 (5 bases). Germline loops: CDR1 MNHEY, CDR2 SMNVEV (reference sequence). The CDR3 consists of 12 residues. Trimming shortened V by 6 bases and J by 7 bases, and 10 bases separated the two germline ends. This CDR3 reads CASSSSGNEQFF. The CDR3 region has the DNA TGTGCCAGCAGCTCGTCGGGGAATGAGCAGTTCTTC.

This clonotype has just a few counts. This chain connects TRBV28 to TRBJ1-4, with a weak D call TRBD1 (5 bases). V lost 0 bases and J 3 bases, leaving 11 bases between the germline ends. Germline CDR1 reads MDHEN; CDR2 reads SYDVKM. CDR3 length equals 16 residues. DNA for the CDR3: TGTGCCAGCAGTTTATGCTGCGGGGCGGCTAATGAAAAACTGTTTTTT. Translated: CASSLCCGAANEKLFF.

This clonotype was seen more than once but under ten times. The chain employs TRBV3-1 and TRBJ1-1; D is undetermined. The CDR3 runs 14 residues. V lost 5 bases and J 0 bases, leaving 10 bases between the germline ends. The V gene's germline CDR1 is LGHDT and CDR2 YNNKEL (reference sequence). For the CDR3, the DNA is TGTGCCAGCAGCGGTCCGGGTCTGAACACTGAAGCTTTCTTT. Encoded protein: CASSGPGLNTEAFF.

The sample holds a few counts of this clonotype. The CDR3 loop reads CSANLRDRGYEQYF. The CDR3 DNA sequence: TGCAGTGCTAACCTCCGGGACAGGGGATACGAGCAGTACTTC. The chain has TRBV20-1 and TRBJ2-7, with 10 bases fitting TRBD1. V gave up 4 bases and J gave up 4 bases; unmatched junction bases: 7. There are 14 residues in the CDR3. The V gene's germline CDR1 is DFQATT and CDR2 SNEGSKA (reference sequence).

The CDR3 DNA sequence: TGTGCCAGCAGTTCTATCTACCCCGGACAGGACTATGGCTACACCTTC. Translation: CASSSIYPGQDYGYTF. V and J are TRBV27 and TRBJ1-2, with TRBD1 identical over 7 bases. V lost 4 bases and J lost 3; bases outside the gene matches: 11. The CDR3 contains 16 residues. Germline V gives CDR1 MNHEY, CDR2 SMNVEV (reference sequence).

There are a few counts of this clonotype. The rearrangement links TRBV12-3 or TRBV12-4 to TRBJ2-7, with D possibly TRBD2 on 6 matching bases. The CDR3 consists of 14 residues. Trimming cost V 4 bases and J 1 base, with 11 bases left between them. Here the CDR3 reads CASSSPSASYEQYF. CDR3 DNA: TGTGCCAGCAGTTCGCCTAGCGCGTCCTACGAGCAGTACTTC.

This clonotype was seen a few times. This chain joins TRBV12-5 and TRBJ2-1; no definite D call. The CDR3 has 15 residues. Per germline, CDR1 LGHNT and CDR2 FRNRAP. Trimming shortened V by 7 bases and J by 7 bases, and 20 bases separated the two germline ends. CDR3 DNA sequence: TGTGCTAGTGTACCCGCGTCGGCAGGTTGGAATGAGCAGTTCTTC. This gives the protein CASVPASAGWNEQFF.

The rearrangement joins TRBV19 to TRBJ1-5; a possible D gene is TRBD1 (6 bases). CDR1 and CDR2 (germline): LNHDA, SQIVND (reference sequence). Trimming shortened V by 4 bases and J by 7 bases, and 20 bases separated the two germline ends. The CDR3 consists of 16 residues. CDR3 loop: CASSTWPRGAGQPQHF. The CDR3 bases are TGTGCCAGTAGTACATGGCCGCGGGGGGCTGGGCAGCCCCAGCATTTT.

The chain joins TRBV15 to TRBJ1-2; D not resolved. This CDR3 region has 14 residues. Trimming cost V 5 bases and J 3 bases, with 13 bases left between them. CDR1 is LNHNV and CDR2 is YYDKDF in the germline V gene (reference sequence). CDR3 in amino acids: CATSQDGSHYGYTF. CDR3 coding DNA: TGTGCCACCAGCCAAGACGGCAGCCACTATGGCTACACCTTC.

This clonotype turned up a few times. This chain links TRBV10-2 with TRBJ2-1, with TRBD2 identical over 8 bases. Germline V gene lookup returns CDR1 WSHSY and CDR2 SAAADI. V lost 10 bases and J lost 4; bases outside the gene matches: 6. The CDR3 spans 13 residues. CDR3 sequence: CATQLAEYNEQFF. DNA for the CDR3: TGCGCCACCCAACTAGCGGAGTACAATGAGCAGTTCTTC.

The V gene is TRBV20-1, the J gene TRBJ1-3, with 8 bases aligning to TRBD1. The germline V gene encodes CDR1 DFQATT and CDR2 SNEGSKA (reference sequence). CDR3 length: 11 residues. V lost 6 bases to trimming and J lost 7 bases; unmatched junction nucleotides: 2. For the CDR3, the DNA is TGCAGTGCCACAGGGGGGAACACCATATATTTT. It is translated as CSATGGNTIYF.

This clonotype was counted once. The rearrangement links TRBV7-2 to TRBJ2-3, with TRBD2 identical over 7 bases. After removal of 5 bases from V and 5 bases from J, the junction contained 10 bases not matched to a gene. CDR3 size: 15 residues. CDR1 and CDR2 from the germline V gene are SGHTA and FQGNSA. CDR3 DNA: TGTGCCAGCAGCCGCTCGGCGGGAGTAATAGATACGCAGTATTTT. It translates to CASSRSAGVIDTQYF.

The chain joins TRBV4-1 to TRBJ1-2; 11 nucleotides line up with TRBD1. The CDR3 sequence is 17 residues long. Germline V gives CDR1 MGHRA, CDR2 YSYEKL. With V trimmed by 0 bases and J by 1 base, 4 bases remained unmatched. As DNA, the CDR3 is TGCGCCAGCAGCCAAGACGGGACAGGGGGTAATAACTATGGCTACACCTTC. It is translated as CASSQDGTGGNNYGYTF.

This chain uses TRBV21-1 with TRBJ1-2; the table's D call, TRBD1, was not checked against the DNA. TRBV21-1 is labeled a pseudogene. The length of the CDR3 is 15 residues. DNA for the CDR3: TGTGCCAGCAGCAAAGCGGCGGGGGCGGACTATGGCTACACCTTC. The encoded protein is CASSKAAGADYGYTF.

The rearrangement uses TRBV29-1 and TRBJ1-5; D is perhaps TRBD1 (5 bases). This CDR3 is 16 amino acids long. Trimming took 1 base from V and 1 from J, leaving 14 bases between them. CDR1 and CDR2 from the germline V gene are SQVTM and ANQGSEA. CDR3 nucleotide sequence: TGCAGCGTTGAAGGTGGTTGGTGGGGGAGCAATCAGCCCCAGCATTTT. Protein product: CSVEGGWWGSNQPQHF.

There are many counts of this clonotype. The chain uses TRBV13 and TRBJ2-7; D call uncertain. V was cut by 0 bases and J by 4 bases, with 7 bases left in between. The CDR3 consists of 13 residues. Germline CDR1 and CDR2: PRHDT and FYEKMQ (reference sequence). The CDR3 spells CASSLGARYEQYF. CDR3 bases: TGTGCCAGCAGCTTAGGAGCCAGGTACGAGCAGTACTTC.

This clonotype was picked up a small number of times. V usage is TRBV5-6 and J usage is TRBJ2-5, with unresolved D. Germline lookup yields CDR1 SGHDT and CDR2 YYEEEE. Trimming removed 4 bases from V and 12 bases from J, with 16 bases in between. CDR3 length: 12 residues. The chain's CDR3 is CASSLDRYIEYF. For the CDR3, the DNA is TGTGCCAGCAGCCTCGACCGGTACATCGAGTACTTC.

The V gene is TRBV28, the J gene TRBJ1-1; TRBD1 aligns across 7 bases. Trimming cost V 5 bases and J 3 bases; bases outside gene matches: 18. The length of the CDR3 is 18 residues. In germline, CDR1 is MDHEN, CDR2 SYDVKM. CDR3 DNA sequence: TGTGCCAGCAGTCGTAACGAGGGGGCGCATTGGGCAGACACTGAAGCTTTCTTT. Its protein product is CASSRNEGAHWADTEAFF.

The chain couples TRBV27 to TRBJ1-6; D is undetermined. CDR1 and CDR2 (germline): MNHEY, SMNVEV (reference sequence). V lost 0 bases and J lost 14, with 20 bases in between. The CDR3 is 16 residues long. The CDR3 nucleotides read TGTGCCAGCAGTTTATCCCAATGGACTGCCGGCGTCGCCCTCCACTTT. Its protein is CASSLSQWTAGVALHF.

In this sample, this clonotype turned up a few times. The J gene is TRBJ1-6, the V gene TRBV5-1; 8 nucleotides agree with TRBD1. Germline CDR1 reads SGHRS; CDR2 reads YFSETQ. Germline trimming cut 6 bases from V and 9 bases from J; bases unmatched to any gene: 8. The CDR3 has 14 amino acids. This CDR3 reads CASKRTGTGSPLHF. The CDR3 DNA reads TGCGCCAGCAAAAGGACAGGGACCGGTTCACCCCTCCACTTT.

A few counts support this clonotype. V usage is TRBV18 and J usage is TRBJ1-6; D uncertain. The CDR3 covers 15 residues. Per the germline V gene, CDR1 is KGHSH and CDR2 is LQKENI. Trimming left V 3 bases short and J 0 bases short, with 6 bases between. The CDR3 is CASSPVLSYNSPLHF. The CDR3 DNA reads as TGTGCCAGCTCACCTGTACTCTCCTATAATTCACCCCTCCACTTT.

The chain employs TRBV11-1 and TRBJ2-1; D might be TRBD2 (5 bases). Germline V gene data show CDR1 as SGHAT and CDR2 as FQDESV (reference sequence). V lost 0 bases and J 4 bases, leaving 10 bases between the germline ends. The CDR3 spans 15 residues. The CDR3 spells CASSLAPSPYNEQFF. As DNA, the CDR3 is TGTGCCAGCAGCTTAGCGCCTAGCCCGTACAATGAGCAGTTCTTC.

The chain joins TRBV4-1 to TRBJ2-5; TRBD1 aligns across 12 bases. Germline CDR1 MGHRA, CDR2 YSYEKL. The V and J ends lost 1 base and 5 bases, in that order; junction bases with no gene match: 8. The CDR3 consists of 17 residues. CDR3 residues: CASSQVWGQGARETQYF. The CDR3 nucleotides are TGCGCCAGCAGCCAAGTTTGGGGACAGGGGGCGAGGGAGACCCAGTACTTC.